These 20 T cell receptor beta chains originate from one sample sequenced in a study of blood T cell repertoires in COVID-19. Using immunoSEQ multiplex PCR, the repertoire was profiled, and TCRdb retains in-frame clones only, with some absent. The profile shows some 340,000 clones, over 90% of them singletons. The sequenced material came from PBMCs or T cells enriched from blood (not recorded which). These receptors were taken from a woman in her thirties who had been exposed to COVID-19.

The CDR3 protein is CASSFSRGNTDTQYF. The DNA for the CDR3 is TGTGCCAGCAGCTTCTCACGGGGGAACACAGATACGCAGTATTTT. The chain joins TRBV11-3 to TRBJ2-3, with a possible D match to TRBD2 (6 bases). Germline CDR1 reads SGHNT; CDR2 reads YENEEA. CDR3 length: 15 amino acids. V lost 3 bases and J lost 2, with 12 bases in between.

The rearrangement links TRBV4-1 to TRBJ2-5, with 8 bases fitting TRBD2. The CDR3 has 17 amino acids. J was trimmed by 9 bases and V by 1 base; bases with no gene match: 16. The germline V gene encodes CDR1 MGHRA and CDR2 YSYEKL. The CDR3: CASSQGPRNSGVSAQYF. For the CDR3, the DNA is TGCGCCAGCAGCCAAGGGCCCCGGAATAGCGGGGTGTCGGCCCAGTACTTC.

V is TRBV11-2 and J is TRBJ1-1; tentative D call: TRBD1 (5 bases). V was cut by 1 base and J by 6 bases, with 9 bases left in between. This CDR3 has 13 amino acids. Germline CDR1 reads SGHAT; CDR2 reads FQNNGV. This CDR3 reads CASSLGGRAEAFF. The CDR3 DNA follows: TGTGCCAGCAGCTTAGGGGGGAGGGCTGAAGCTTTCTTT.

The count of this clone is one. This chain connects TRBV11-1 to TRBJ1-1; D unclear. The V end lost 2 bases, the J end lost 5 bases, and 3 bases lay between the germline ends. There are 11 residues in the CDR3. The germline V gene has CDR1 SGHAT and CDR2 FQDESV (reference sequence). CDR3 residues: CASSLSTEAFF. The CDR3 nucleotides read TGTGCCAGCAGCTTATCGACTGAAGCTTTCTTT.

The chain employs TRBV10-3 and TRBJ1-5; D call uncertain. Per the germline V gene, CDR1 is ENHRY and CDR2 is SYGVKD. The CDR3 runs 12 residues. Trimming removed 4 bases at V and 7 bases at J, with 8 bases between. The CDR3 spells CAISADGQPQHF. The DNA for the CDR3 is TGTGCCATCAGTGCAGACGGGCAGCCCCAGCATTTT.

This chain joins TRBV5-6 and TRBJ1-2; 10 bases fit TRBD1. The V gene end was trimmed by 4 bases and the J gene end by 6 bases; junction bases not matched to a gene: 3. This CDR3 contains 13 residues. Germline CDR1 is SGHDT and CDR2 is YYEEEE. The CDR3 DNA is TGTGCCAGCAGCGTAGGACAGGGGGATGGCTACACCTTC. Encoded protein: CASSVGQGDGYTF. The full variable domain, completed using reference TRBV5-6 and TRBJ1-2, is DAGVTQSPTHLIKTRGQQVTLRCSPKSGHDTVSWYQQALGQGPQFIFQYYEEEERQRGNFPDRFSGHQFPNYSSELNVNALLLGDSALYLCASSVGQGDGYTFGSGTRLTVV.

The table lists this clone with a count of one. The chain joins TRBV3-1 (or the pseudogene TRBV3-2) to TRBJ1-1; 9 nucleotides align to TRBD1. Germline CDR1 reads LGHDT; CDR2 reads YNNKEL (reference sequence). The CDR3 sequence is 14 residues long. With V trimmed by 4 bases and J by 8 bases, 8 bases remained unmatched. The CDR3 coding sequence is TGTGCCAGCAGCCCAACGGGACAGGGCACAGAAGCTTTCTTT. Its protein is CASSPTGQGTEAFF.

This clone was seen only once. V and J are TRBV6-6 and TRBJ1-3; a possible D gene is TRBD1 (6 bases). The CDR3 covers 16 residues. Trimming left V 0 bases short and J 0 bases short, with 9 bases between. Germline V lookup: CDR1 MNHNY, CDR2 SVGAGI (reference sequence). CDR3 DNA sequence: TGTGCCAGCAGTTACTCGCAGGGGAGCTCTGGAAACACCATATATTTT. Encoded protein: CASSYSQGSSGNTIYF.

The chain joins TRBV27 to TRBJ1-4; TRBD1 might be the D (5 bases). Trimming took off 0 bases at V and 9 bases at J, with 20 bases between the two ends. CDR3 length: 17 residues. CDR1 and CDR2 from the germline V gene are MNHEY and SMNVEV (reference sequence). The CDR3 nucleotides are TGTGCCAGCAGTTTATCAAGGGCGGGGGTCCGCGCTAAAAAACTGTTTTTT. Its translation: CASSLSRAGVRAKKLFF.

The J gene is TRBJ2-2, the V gene TRBV6-5; no clear D. The CDR3 has 14 residues. The V end lost 8 bases, the J end lost 2 bases, and 12 bases lay between the germline ends. Per the germline V gene, CDR1 is MNHEY and CDR2 is SVGAGI. CDR3 region: CASFGRPNTGELFF. In nucleotides, the CDR3 is TGTGCCAGCTTTGGCAGGCCTAACACCGGGGAGCTGTTTTTT.

This rearrangement joins TRBV30 to TRBJ1-2; 10 nucleotides agree with TRBD1. The trim removed 3 bases at V and 3 bases at J, leaving 1 base unmatched. The germline V gene encodes CDR1 GTSNPN and CDR2 SVGIG (reference sequence). This CDR3 has 13 residues. CDR3 loop: CAWRGTGDYGYTF. In DNA form, the CDR3 reads TGTGCCTGGAGAGGGACAGGGGACTATGGCTACACCTTC. Looking up the rest from reference TRBV30 and TRBJ1-2 gives the full variable domain: SQTIHQWPATLVQPVGSPLSLECTVEGTSNPNLYWYRQAAGRGLQLLFYSVGIGQISSEVPQNLSASRPQDRQFILSSKKLLLSDSGFYLCAWRGTGDYGYTFGSGTRLTVV.

The chain joins TRBV30 to TRBJ2-7; a weak D match, TRBD1 (7 bases). The CDR3 extends over 15 amino acids. The germline CDR1 and CDR2 sequences are GTSNPN and SVGIG (reference sequence). Trimming took off 5 bases at V and 0 bases at J, with 17 bases between the two ends. The CDR3 region has the DNA TGTGCCTGGGACCCAGGGGGGATTAGCTCCTACGAGCAGTACTTC. Its protein product is CAWDPGGISSYEQYF.

V usage is TRBV7-9 and J usage is TRBJ2-1; the match to TRBD2 covers 8 bases. Trimming took 4 bases from V and 8 from J; bases not matched to a gene: 4. CDR1 is SEHNR, CDR2 FQNEAQ, per germline (reference sequence). This CDR3 has 13 amino acids. DNA for the CDR3: TGTGCCAGCAGCTCGACTAGCGTCCATGAGCAGTTCTTC. Its protein is CASSSTSVHEQFF.

The CDR3 DNA reads as TGTGCCACCAGGGGCCCCGGACTAGACTATGGCTACACCTTC. The encoded protein is CATRGPGLDYGYTF. This chain joins TRBV24-1 and TRBJ1-2; D unresolved. Trimming removed 7 bases from V and 3 bases from J, with 14 bases in between. The V gene's germline CDR1 is KGHDR and CDR2 SFDVKD. The CDR3 sequence is 14 residues long.

The chain couples TRBV6-4 to TRBJ1-1; D is perhaps TRBD1 (5 bases). Germline V lookup: CDR1 MRHNA, CDR2 SNTAGT. The CDR3 is made up of 13 amino acids. V dropped 2 bases and J dropped 5 bases, with 9 bases sitting between them. CDR3 DNA: TGTGCCAGCAGTGACAGGGGCGAAACTGAAGCTTTCTTT. It is translated as CASSDRGETEAFF.

The chain recombines TRBV7-3 with TRBJ2-3, with TRBD2 identical over 16 bases. Germline CDR1 and CDR2: SGHTA and FQGTGA. V shed 5 bases, J shed 6 bases, and the junction held 11 bases outside the gene matches. CDR3 length: 18 residues. CDR3: CASSPGGTSGGGWDTQYF. The CDR3 DNA is TGTGCCAGCAGCCCCGGCGGGACTAGCGGGGGGGGTTGGGATACGCAGTATTTT.

The chain links TRBV19 to TRBJ1-1; D ambiguous. Germline CDR1 and CDR2: LNHDA and SQIVND (reference sequence). Between the trimmed V and J ends, which lost 1 base and 6 bases, there was a span of 9 bases. This CDR3 region has 13 residues. CDR3 in amino acids: CASSIARSSEAFF. In DNA form, the CDR3 reads TGTGCCAGTAGTATAGCCCGGAGTTCTGAAGCTTTCTTT.

The CDR3 protein is CAIRPAGGPETQYF. DNA of the CDR3: TGTGCCATCAGGCCAGCGGGGGGGCCAGAGACCCAGTACTTC. The V gene is TRBV10-3, the J gene TRBJ2-5; 10 bases match TRBD2. The CDR3 has 14 amino acids. V was pared by 6 bases and J by 4 bases, with 5 bases of the junction left unmatched. Germline V gene data show CDR1 as ENHRY and CDR2 as SYGVKD.

This sequence joins TRBV11-1 and TRBJ1-3; possibly TRBD1 for D (6 bases). The CDR3 loop spans 15 amino acids. Germline V lookup: CDR1 SGHAT, CDR2 FQDESV (reference sequence). V was clipped by 4 bases and J by 3 bases, with 13 bases between them. CDR3 amino acids: CASSYQTGGGNTIYF. CDR3 in DNA: TGTGCCAGCAGCTACCAGACAGGCGGTGGAAACACCATATATTTT.

The rearrangement uses TRBV7-9 and TRBJ2-3; maybe TRBD1 (5 bases). Looked up from germline, CDR1 is SEHNR and CDR2 is FQNEAQ (reference sequence). V was shortened by 2 bases and J by 5 bases, with 8 bases between the two germline ends. This CDR3 has 13 residues. The CDR3 protein is CASSLLGQDTQYF. In nucleotides, the CDR3 is TGTGCCAGCAGCTTACTAGGACAAGATACGCAGTATTTT.